What follows are 22 T cell receptor beta chains derived from one specimen sequenced in a study of cytomegalovirus exposure and HLA in healthy donors. The PCR contained 60 Vbeta and 13 Jbeta primers. Profiled with immunoSEQ multiplex PCR; TCRdb holds only in-frame clones, not every one. In the table there are more than 65,000 clones, 65% to 75% of which are singletons. The sample taken for sequencing was PBMCs. The receptors come from a woman aged 60-70 years in good health and CMV-seropositive.

The rearrangement links TRBV2 to TRBJ2-7; D may be TRBD2 (6 bases). Germline loops: CDR1 SNHLY, CDR2 FYNNEI. The CDR3 is 15 residues long. Trimming shortened V by 6 bases and J by 3 bases, and 18 bases separated the two germline ends. The CDR3 here is CASSGREGLHYEQYF. CDR3 nucleotides: TGTGCCAGCAGCGGACGAGAGGGACTTCACTACGAGCAGTACTTC.

V and J are TRBV5-1 and TRBJ2-5, with TRBD1 matching over 9 bases. CDR1 is SGHRS, CDR2 YFSETQ, per germline. CDR3 length: 12 residues. The trim removed 4 bases at V and 9 bases at J, leaving 4 bases unmatched. The CDR3 loop reads CASSRTGEAQYF. CDR3 in DNA: TGCGCCAGCAGCCGGACAGGGGAGGCCCAGTACTTC.

The V call is TRBV5-1, the J call TRBJ2-3; D unclear. V gave up 0 bases and J gave up 2 bases, with 10 bases separating them. Germline assignment: CDR1 SGHRS and CDR2 YFSETQ. The CDR3 runs to 15 residues. For the CDR3, the DNA is TGCGCCAGCAGCTTGGCGAGCGCGTCCACAGATACGCAGTATTTT. It is translated as CASSLASASTDTQYF.

The genes are TRBV5-6 and TRBJ2-1; no clear D. Trimming stripped 1 base from V and 3 bases from J, with 14 bases between. CDR1 is SGHDT and CDR2 is YYEEEE in the germline V gene. The length of the CDR3 is 16 residues. The CDR3 sequence is CASSLKAEINYNEQFF. For the CDR3, the DNA is TGTGCCAGCAGCTTGAAGGCGGAAATAAACTACAATGAGCAGTTCTTC.

The chain has TRBV5-6 and TRBJ1-2; tentative D call: TRBD1 (6 bases). The CDR3 covers 13 residues. Trimming left V 4 bases short and J 4 bases short, with 11 bases between. CDR1 and CDR2 from the germline V gene are SGHDT and YYEEEE. The CDR3 bases are TGTGCCAGCAGCCCAACAGGGTTCTATGGCTACACCTTC. Translating it yields CASSPTGFYGYTF.

The V gene is TRBV10-3, the J gene TRBJ1-3; TRBD1 is a possible D gene (5 bases). The CDR3 runs to 15 residues. CDR1 ENHRY and CDR2 SYGVKD come from the germline V gene. The V gene lost 3 bases and the J gene lost 0 bases, with 9 bases spanning the gap. The CDR3 loop is CAISDPGVSGNTIYF. Written as DNA, the CDR3 is TGTGCCATCAGTGACCCGGGGGTCTCTGGAAACACCATATATTTT.

The chain couples TRBV19 to TRBJ1-2, with 7 bases matching TRBD1. V shed 7 bases and J 8 bases; nucleotides not matched to a gene: 13. Germline V gene lookup returns CDR1 LNHDA and CDR2 SQIVND (reference sequence). The CDR3 loop spans 14 amino acids. CDR3 nucleotide sequence: TGTGCCAGTACCCCCTCGACAGGGTCGGGCGGCTACACCTTC. Its translation: CASTPSTGSGGYTF.

In nucleotides, the CDR3 is TGTGCCAGCAGCGTAGGGGGAGGTGGCACTGAAGCTTTCTTT. It translates to CASSVGGGGTEAFF. The chain recombines TRBV9 with TRBJ1-1; D is ambiguous. With 0 bases removed from V and 4 bases from J, the gap between germline ends came to 10 bases. This CDR3 has 14 amino acids. CDR1 and CDR2 (germline): SGDLS, YYNGEE.

This clone was recorded only once. This chain joins TRBV30 and TRBJ2-5; no clear D. This CDR3 comprises 13 residues. Trimming left V 3 bases short and J 2 bases short, with 10 bases between. Germline V gives CDR1 GTSNPN, CDR2 SVGIG (reference sequence). CDR3 protein: CAWRGTLQETQYF. The CDR3, as DNA: TGTGCCTGGAGGGGCACTCTTCAAGAGACCCAGTACTTC.

V gene TRBV19 combines with J gene TRBJ2-1, with 8 bases aligning to TRBD2. CDR3 length: 14 amino acids. From germline, CDR1 is LNHDA and CDR2 SQIVND (reference sequence). The V and J ends lost 9 bases and 0 bases, in that order; junction bases with no gene match: 4. In DNA form, the CDR3 reads TGTGCCAGCAAAAGCGGGAGCTCCTACAATGAGCAGTTCTTC. Its translation: CASKSGSSYNEQFF.

This clone appeared a few times. The chain links TRBV2 to TRBJ2-5; 13 bases are shared with TRBD2. The V and J ends lost 6 bases and 5 bases, in that order; junction bases with no gene match: 6. In germline, CDR1 is SNHLY, CDR2 FYNNEI. The CDR3 sequence is 15 residues long. The CDR3 coding sequence is TGTGCCAGCAGCGACGGACTAGCGGGGGTTGAGACCCAGTACTTC. It is translated as CASSDGLAGVETQYF.

The J gene is TRBJ1-4, the V gene TRBV30; no clear D gene. Germline loops: CDR1 GTSNPN, CDR2 SVGIG (reference sequence). V shed 8 bases and J shed 0 bases, with 7 bases lying between them. CDR3 size: 12 residues. Here the CDR3 reads CANGATNEKLFF. CDR3 in DNA: TGTGCCAACGGTGCAACTAATGAAAAACTGTTTTTT.

V usage is TRBV29-1 and J usage is TRBJ1-2; TRBD1 aligns across 7 bases. Germline V gives CDR1 SQVTM, CDR2 ANQGSEA. The CDR3 consists of 13 residues. Trimming cost V 7 bases and J 2 bases; bases outside gene matches: 7. For the CDR3, the DNA is TGCAGCGGGGGACAGACCTTAAACTATGGCTACACCTTC. It specifies CSGGQTLNYGYTF.

The rearrangement uses TRBV2 and TRBJ1-5; 12 bases are a match to TRBD1. J gave up 1 base and V 6 bases, and 7 bases lay outside the gene matches. CDR1 SNHLY and CDR2 FYNNEI come from the germline V gene. The CDR3 has 17 amino acids. The chain's CDR3 is CASRAGTGGWSNQPQHF. Here the CDR3 DNA reads TGTGCCAGCAGAGCCGGGACAGGGGGCTGGAGCAATCAGCCCCAGCATTTT. The full variable domain, rest sourced from reference TRBV2 and TRBJ1-5, is EPEVTQTPSHQVTQMGQEVILRCVPISNHLYFYWYRQILGQKVEFLVSFYNNEISEKSEIFDDQFSVERPDGSNFTLKIRSTKLEDSAMYFCASRAGTGGWSNQPQHFGDGTRLSIL.

This clone was counted a few times. The J gene is TRBJ1-6, the V gene TRBV5-1; D call uncertain. The ends were cut back, 0 bases at V and 0 bases at J, with 7 bases in the middle. Germline CDR1 and CDR2: SGHRS and YFSETQ. The CDR3 runs to 16 residues. CDR3 coding DNA: TGCGCCAGCAGCTTGGCAGGTAGCTCCTATAATTCACCCCTCCACTTT. Translating gives CASSLAGSSYNSPLHF.

This rearrangement joins TRBV9 to TRBJ2-1, with a possible D match to TRBD2 (6 bases). Germline V gene sequence: CDR1 SGDLS, CDR2 YYNGEE. The CDR3 runs to 13 residues. Trimming left V 3 bases short and J 3 bases short, with 7 bases between. The CDR3 bases are TGTGCCAGCAGCGCGGGGGTCTACAATGAGCAGTTCTTC. Its protein product is CASSAGVYNEQFF.

The rearrangement joins TRBV10-2 to TRBJ1-3; D might be TRBD1 (6 bases). This CDR3 contains 12 residues. Trimming stripped 3 bases from V and 10 bases from J, with 10 bases between. The germline V gene encodes CDR1 WSHSY and CDR2 SAAADI. The CDR3 region is CASSDPDRTIYF. Here the CDR3 DNA reads TGCGCCAGCAGTGACCCCGACAGGACCATATATTTT.

The chain couples TRBV6-6 to TRBJ2-1, with D possibly matching TRBD1 (6 bases). The CDR3 spans 13 residues. The V gene lost 5 bases and the J gene lost 9 bases, with 14 bases spanning the gap. Germline V lookup: CDR1 MNHNY, CDR2 SVGAGI (reference sequence). The CDR3 DNA follows: TGTGCCAGCAGTCAAGGGGGAGTTGGTGAGCAGTTCTTC. Its protein product is CASSQGGVGEQFF.

This clone has only one observation. The V and J genes are TRBV13 and TRBJ1-1, with TRBD1 matching over 11 bases. Looked up from germline, CDR1 is PRHDT and CDR2 is FYEKMQ (reference sequence). The CDR3 totals 15 residues. The V and J ends lost 6 bases and 1 base, in that order; junction bases with no gene match: 4. The CDR3 spells CASSRTGGKNTEAFF. DNA of the CDR3: TGTGCCAGCAGTAGGACAGGGGGCAAGAACACTGAAGCTTTCTTT.

This rearrangement joins TRBV11-2 to TRBJ1-2; 8 nucleotides match TRBD1. There are 13 residues in the CDR3. Germline V lookup: CDR1 SGHAT, CDR2 FQNNGV. V trimming: 4 bases; J trimming: 8 bases; junction bases outside the gene matches: 6. In nucleotides, the CDR3 is TGTGCCAGCAGCTCACGACAGGGGTTCGGCTACACCTTC. It yields the protein CASSSRQGFGYTF.

The gene calls are TRBV19 and TRBJ1-2; the match to TRBD1 covers 7 bases. From germline, CDR1 is LNHDA and CDR2 SQIVND (reference sequence). The CDR3 contains 15 residues. V trimming: 5 bases; J trimming: 3 bases; junction bases outside the gene matches: 9. The CDR3 DNA reads as TGTGCCAGTAGTGATCGACAGGGCGGGTACTATGGCTACACCTTC. Translating it yields CASSDRQGGYYGYTF.

The gene calls are TRBV7-3 and TRBJ2-1; 8 nucleotides line up with TRBD1. The CDR3 length is 15 residues. CDR1 SGHTA and CDR2 FQGTGA come from the germline V gene. With V trimmed by 3 bases and J by 5 bases, 6 bases remained unmatched. In nucleotides, the CDR3 is TGTGCCAGCAGCTTTGGACAGGGTCTCGACAATGAGCAGTTCTTC. Translation: CASSFGQGLDNEQFF.